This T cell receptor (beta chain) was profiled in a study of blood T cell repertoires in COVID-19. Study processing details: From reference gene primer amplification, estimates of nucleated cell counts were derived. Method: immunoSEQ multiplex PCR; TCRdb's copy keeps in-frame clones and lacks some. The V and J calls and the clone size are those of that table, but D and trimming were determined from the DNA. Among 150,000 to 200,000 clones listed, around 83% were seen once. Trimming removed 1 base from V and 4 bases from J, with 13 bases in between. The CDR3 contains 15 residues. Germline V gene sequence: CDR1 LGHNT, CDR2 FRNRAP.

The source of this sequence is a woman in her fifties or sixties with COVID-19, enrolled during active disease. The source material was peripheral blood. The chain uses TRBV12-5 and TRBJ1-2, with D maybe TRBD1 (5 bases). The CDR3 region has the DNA TGTGCTAGTGGTTTGGCATACGACAGCTCCTATGGCTACACCTTC. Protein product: CASGLAYDSSYGYTF.